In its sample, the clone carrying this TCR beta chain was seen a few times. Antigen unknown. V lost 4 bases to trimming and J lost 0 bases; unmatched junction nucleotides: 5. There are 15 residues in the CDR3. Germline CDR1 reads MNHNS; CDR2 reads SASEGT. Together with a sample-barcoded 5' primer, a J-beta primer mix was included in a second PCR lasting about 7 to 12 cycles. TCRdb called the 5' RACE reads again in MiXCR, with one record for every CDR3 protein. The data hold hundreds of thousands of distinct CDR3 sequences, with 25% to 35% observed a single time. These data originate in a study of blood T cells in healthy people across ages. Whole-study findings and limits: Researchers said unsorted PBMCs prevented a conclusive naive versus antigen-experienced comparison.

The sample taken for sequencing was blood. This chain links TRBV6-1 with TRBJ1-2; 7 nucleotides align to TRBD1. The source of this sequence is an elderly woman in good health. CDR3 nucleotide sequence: TGTGCCAGCAGTGTGAGGGGGCTAGCTAACTATGGCTACACCTTC. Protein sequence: CASSVRGLANYGYTF.